This TCR beta chain came from a study of cytomegalovirus exposure and HLA in healthy donors. In the PCR, 60 Vbeta and 13 Jbeta primers were used. Repertoires were generated with immunoSEQ multiplex PCR, while TCRdb's copy carries only in-frame clones and drops some. The sample yields 140,000 to 150,000 clones, roughly three quarters seen once. Germline V gene data show CDR1 as MNHNY and CDR2 as SVGAGI (reference sequence). V was clipped by 7 bases and J by 3 bases, with 10 bases between them. The CDR3 extends over 12 amino acids. Remarks on this clone: The antigen is unknown.

Study-wide points: Among immune exposure information, only CMV serostatus was available.

This chain connects TRBV6-6 to TRBJ2-7; D is ambiguous. Sequences were obtained from PBMCs. The receptor was derived from a female donor in good health and CMV-seronegative. CDR3 amino acids: CASTDPGYEQYF. In DNA, the CDR3 is TGTGCCAGCACCGACCCGGGCTACGAGCAGTACTTC.